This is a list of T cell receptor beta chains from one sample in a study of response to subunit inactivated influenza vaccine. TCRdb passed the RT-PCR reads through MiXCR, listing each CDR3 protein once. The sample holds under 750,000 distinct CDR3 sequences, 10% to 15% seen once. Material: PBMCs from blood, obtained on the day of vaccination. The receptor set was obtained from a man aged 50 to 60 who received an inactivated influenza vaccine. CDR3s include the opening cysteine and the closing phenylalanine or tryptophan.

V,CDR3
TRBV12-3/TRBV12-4,CASSPGTSGNEQFF
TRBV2,CASSATGTGGYEQYF
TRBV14,CASSQRQVNTEAFF
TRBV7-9,CASSLDGHEQYF
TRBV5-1,CASSLKGQGASEQYF
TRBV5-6,CASSLGFTGIGEAFF
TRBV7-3,CASSFGLANSPLHF
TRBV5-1,CASSLAHRGRYEQYF
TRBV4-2,CASSKSNQPQHF
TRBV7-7,CASSLAVVETQYF
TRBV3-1,CASSQDRGFTDTQYF
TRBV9,CASSLLAGVTDTQYF
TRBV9,CASSVRPAGGQDEQFF
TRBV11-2,CASSTYGARETQYF
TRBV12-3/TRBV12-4,CASSLTSGSRNEQFF
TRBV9,CASSEGVSNQPQHF
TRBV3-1,CASRAATYEQYF
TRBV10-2,CASRWWEDTQYF
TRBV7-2,CASSPQGGLGDTQYF
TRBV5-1,CASSKTGPPEAFF
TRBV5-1,CASSLGLANEQFF
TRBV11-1,CASSLIPRDQETQYF
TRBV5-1,CASSLREGSTEAFF
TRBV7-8,CASSLVFSGSSYEQYF
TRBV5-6,CASSRPTVNTEAFF
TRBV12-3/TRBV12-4,CASSFGGGLGKNIQYF
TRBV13,CASSPGRSEGYTF
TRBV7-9,CAPETTRSSGANVLTF
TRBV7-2,CASSLPDRRGIQYF
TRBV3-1,CASSQLETQYF
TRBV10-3,CAISQAVQETQYF
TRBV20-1,CSAFSGQETQYF
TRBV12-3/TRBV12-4,CASTASGSTETQYF
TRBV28,CASSPRTGGVRGYTF
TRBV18,CASSSGANYEQYF
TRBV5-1,CASSLAAVPYNEQFF
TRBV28,CASSPGRLARTDTQYF
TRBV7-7,CASSALTSGGAQTQYF
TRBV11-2,CASSLERQSNEQFF
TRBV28,CASSFFVGRDRGPAGANVLTF
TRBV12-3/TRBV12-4,CASATGPLSYEQYF
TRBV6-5,CASSYSTRNQPQHF
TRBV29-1,CSVAGGQGETEAFF
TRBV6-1,CASTSIYTPPAFF
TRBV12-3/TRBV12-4,CASSLRLARTDTQYF
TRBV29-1,CSVGFRGQGSRETQYF
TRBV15,CATSRDPTSGAQETQYF
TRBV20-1,CSASDLAGGTYEQYF
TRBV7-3,CASSNTSGSTGELFF
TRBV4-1,CASSRSGRTNEKLFF
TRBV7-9,CASRPRGLSGELFF
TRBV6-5,CASSYRDPSETQYF
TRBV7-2,CASSPRGLKYEQYF
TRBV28,CASSLKGRGSQPQHF
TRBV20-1,CSARDQTDTYEQYF
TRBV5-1,CASSLVADGEETQYF
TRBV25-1,CASEGLAGANGELFF
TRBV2,CASSPLLQGTQYF
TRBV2,CASTPGLAGVFGNNEQFF
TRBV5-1,CASTQSGGLTDTQYF